Sequencing of this T cell receptor (beta chain) was carried out in a study of glioma-infiltrating T cells after dendritic cell vaccination. The table came from immunoSEQ multiplex PCR; TCRdb's copy has only in-frame clones and leaves some out. The top ten hold approximately 12% of the sample, which has roughly 100,000 clones, 81% seen once. This CDR3 region has 14 residues. CDR1 and CDR2 (germline): MGHRA, YSYEKL. The junction had 6 bases not matched to a gene; V was cut back by 4 bases and J by 5 bases. The sample here was blood, taken before dendritic cell vaccination. This TCR derives from a human donor with glioblastoma. The chain couples TRBV4-1 to TRBJ2-5; 8 bases agree with TRBD2. CDR3 sequence reads: CASSLIAGSETQYF. The CDR3 DNA sequence: TGCGCCAGCAGCCTCATAGCGGGGTCGGAGACCCAGTACTTC.